This TCR beta chain is drawn from a study of glioma-infiltrating T cells. General study points: Tissue-blood divergence was below expectation in non-neoplastic patients, above in gliomas. Tissue and blood shared very few CDR3 sequences.

Using RNA template, CDR3s of TCR alpha and beta were amplified with iRepertoire arm-PCR. Tissue mRNA or PBMC total RNA, roughly 100-400 ng, went into one-step reverse transcription and amplification. TCRdb called the multiplex PCR reads again in MiXCR, with one record for every CDR3 protein. The table shows about 190,000 distinct CDR3 sequences, with approximately 30% occurring only once. The CDR3 is 14 residues long. V lost 7 bases and J 7 bases, leaving 17 bases between the germline ends. CDR1 and CDR2 from the germline V gene are LGHDT and YNNKEL (reference sequence). This clonotype came up a few times. Its specificity is unknown.

This clonotype was sampled from a human donor with low-grade glioma or glioblastoma, undergoing nonglioma brain surgery, or in good health (not recorded which). The chain combines TRBV3-1 with TRBJ2-1, with D perhaps being TRBD1 or TRBD2 (6 bases each). What was sequenced was glioma tissue, nonneoplastic brain tissue, or PBMCs (not recorded which). CDR3 residues: CASTIGGPRNEQFF. In DNA form, the CDR3 reads TGTGCCAGCACCATCGGGGGCCCGCGGAATGAGCAGTTCTTC.